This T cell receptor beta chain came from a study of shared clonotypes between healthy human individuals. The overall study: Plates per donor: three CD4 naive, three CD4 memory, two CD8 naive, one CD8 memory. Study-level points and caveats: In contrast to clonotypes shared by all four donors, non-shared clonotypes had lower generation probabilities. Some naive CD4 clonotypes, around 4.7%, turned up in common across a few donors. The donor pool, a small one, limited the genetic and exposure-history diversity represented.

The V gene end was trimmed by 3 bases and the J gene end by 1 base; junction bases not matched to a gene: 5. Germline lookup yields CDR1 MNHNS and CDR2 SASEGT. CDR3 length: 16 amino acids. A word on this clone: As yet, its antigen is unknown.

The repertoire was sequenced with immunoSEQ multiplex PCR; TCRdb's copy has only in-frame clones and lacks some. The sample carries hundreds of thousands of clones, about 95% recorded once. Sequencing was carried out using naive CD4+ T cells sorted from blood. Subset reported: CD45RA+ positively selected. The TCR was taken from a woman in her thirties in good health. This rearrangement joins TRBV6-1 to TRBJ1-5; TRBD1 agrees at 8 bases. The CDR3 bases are TGTGCCAGCAGTGACAGGACAGGGAGGAGCAATCAGCCCCAGCATTTT. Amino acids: CASSDRTGRSNQPQHF.